One and the same sample provided the 22 T cell receptor beta chains below, sequenced in a study of blood T cell repertoires in COVID-19 (dated by TCRdb to 2020 to 2021). The receptor library was made with the immunoSEQ multiplex PCR assay. TCRdb retrieved this table from immuneACCESS and kept in-frame rearrangements only. Not all clones are present; in checked studies, unresolved V genes account for under half, and no reason is known for the remainder. The sample table holds 210,000 or so clones, of which approximately 83% were seen once. The ten biggest clones cover 1.3% of the sample. Sequencing was carried out using peripheral blood. These receptors came from a woman aged 25 to 39 with COVID-19, enrolled during active disease.

CDR3 loop: CASSEGDRGTYEQYF. DNA for the CDR3: TGTGCCAGCAGCGAAGGGGACAGGGGAACCTACGAGCAGTACTTC. This rearrangement joins TRBV9 to TRBJ2-7, with 10 bases aligning to TRBD1. CDR3 length equals 15 residues. Germline lookup yields CDR1 SGDLS and CDR2 YYNGEE. V trimming: 3 bases; J trimming: 2 bases; junction bases outside the gene matches: 5.

J is TRBJ1-5 and V is TRBV24-1; D gene unclear. The CDR3 totals 14 residues. The germline V gene encodes CDR1 KGHDR and CDR2 SFDVKD. V gave up 4 bases and J gave up 9 bases, with 15 bases separating them. CDR3: CATSDPGSTRPQHF. In DNA form, the CDR3 reads TGTGCCACCAGTGACCCTGGTTCTACGCGGCCCCAGCATTTT.

The chain couples TRBV5-5 to TRBJ1-1; D is perhaps TRBD1 (5 bases). Trimming pared 2 bases from V and 1 base from J, leaving 12 bases between. Germline values: CDR1 SGHKS, CDR2 YYEKEE (reference sequence). The CDR3 contains 15 residues. The CDR3 reads CASSLFPDKNTEAFF. As DNA, the CDR3 is TGTGCCAGCAGCTTATTCCCGGACAAGAACACTGAAGCTTTCTTT.

This chain joins TRBV9 and TRBJ2-5, with 7 bases fitting TRBD2. V lost 0 bases, J lost 4 bases, and 9 bases stayed unmatched. Per the germline V gene, CDR1 is SGDLS and CDR2 is YYNGEE. This CDR3 spans 16 amino acids. For the CDR3, the DNA is TGTGCCAGCAGCGTAGCTGGTAGGACTAGTGGAGAGACCCAGTACTTC. Amino acids: CASSVAGRTSGETQYF. Using reference TRBV9 and TRBJ2-5 for the parts outside the CDR3, the full variable domain is DSGVTQTPKHLITATGQRVTLRCSPRSGDLSVYWYQQSLDQGLQFLIQYYNGEERAKGNILERFSAQQFPDLHSELNLSSLELGDSALYFCASSVAGRTSGETQYFGPGTRLLVL.

V gene TRBV11-1 combines with J gene TRBJ2-7; TRBD1 aligns across 7 bases. The CDR3 has 12 residues. Per the germline V gene, CDR1 is SGHAT and CDR2 is FQDESV (reference sequence). J was trimmed by 6 bases and V by 1 base; bases with no gene match: 0. CDR3 sequence: CASSLDRGEQYF. The CDR3 bases are TGTGCCAGCAGCTTAGACAGGGGCGAGCAGTACTTC.

The V and J genes are TRBV5-5 and TRBJ1-5, with D maybe TRBD1 (5 bases). V was pared by 0 bases and J by 11 bases, with 21 bases between. This CDR3 spans 16 amino acids. CDR1 and CDR2 from the germline V gene are SGHKS and YYEKEE (reference sequence). The chain's CDR3 is CASSLGQGDFIMTQHF. As DNA, the CDR3 is TGTGCCAGCAGCTTGGGTCAAGGGGATTTCATCATGACCCAGCATTTT.

The V call is TRBV5-1, the J call TRBJ1-2; TRBD1 is a possible D gene (5 bases). Germline V gene sequence: CDR1 SGHRS, CDR2 YFSETQ. Trimming stripped 2 bases from V and 6 bases from J, with 11 bases between. This CDR3 has 13 amino acids. CDR3 coding DNA: TGCGCCAGCAGCTTCGGGCAGGGTGATGGCTACACCTTC. Translating gives CASSFGQGDGYTF.

The V gene is TRBV7-2, the J gene TRBJ2-7, with 7 bases fitting TRBD1. The V segment lost 5 bases and the J segment 5 bases; nucleotides outside the gene matches: 9. The CDR3 consists of 14 residues. Germline-derived CDR1 and CDR2 are SGHTA and FQGNSA. This CDR3 is CASSVANTGDEQYF. CDR3 in DNA: TGTGCCAGCAGCGTTGCTAACACAGGGGACGAGCAGTACTTC.

The CDR3 spells CAWAGLAGGTQYF. CDR3 nucleotides: TGTGCCTGGGCGGGACTAGCGGGAGGAACCCAGTACTTC. The V gene is TRBV30, the J gene TRBJ2-5, with 15 bases that match TRBD2. The junction had 3 bases not matched to a gene; V was cut back by 5 bases and J by 8 bases. CDR3 length: 13 amino acids. Germline CDR1 GTSNPN, CDR2 SVGIG (reference sequence).

The J gene is TRBJ2-5, the V gene TRBV24-1; 9 positions match TRBD1. The germline V gene has CDR1 KGHDR and CDR2 SFDVKD. V dropped 7 bases and J dropped 5; count of bases not matched to a gene: 10. The CDR3 is made up of 15 amino acids. DNA for the CDR3: TGTGCCACCAGCGCCGGGACAGGGTCGCTGGAGACCCAGTACTTC. Residues: CATSAGTGSLETQYF.

The chain combines TRBV30 with TRBJ1-1; D remains unclear. From germline, CDR1 is GTSNPN and CDR2 SVGIG (reference sequence). The V and J ends lost 8 bases and 5 bases respectively, with 12 bases between them. This CDR3 is built from 11 residues. CDR3 in DNA: TGTGCCCTCAAGAGATGGACTGAAGCTTTCTTT. Protein: CALKRWTEAFF. The full variable domain, in which reference TRBV30 and TRBJ1-1 provide the parts outside the CDR3, is SQTIHQWPATLVQPVGSPLSLECTVEGTSNPNLYWYRQAAGRGLQLLFYSVGIGQISSEVPQNLSASRPQDRQFILSSKKLLLSDSGFYLCALKRWTEAFFGQGTRLTVV.

The rearrangement uses TRBV15 and TRBJ2-7; TRBD1 is a possible D gene (6 bases). The CDR3 covers 14 residues. Germline loops: CDR1 LNHNV, CDR2 YYDKDF (reference sequence). Trimming removed 2 bases from V and 1 base from J, with 9 bases in between. The CDR3 loop is CATSRPGASYEQYF. The CDR3 DNA reads TGTGCCACCAGCAGACCAGGGGCTTCCTACGAGCAGTACTTC.

The chain employs TRBV24-1 and TRBJ1-4; D unresolved. The germline gives CDR1 KGHDR, CDR2 SFDVKD. Trimming pared 5 bases from V and 0 bases from J, leaving 6 bases between. The CDR3 contains 14 residues. CDR3 protein: CATSASATNEKLFF. Written as DNA, the CDR3 is TGTGCCACCAGTGCTAGCGCAACTAATGAAAAACTGTTTTTT.

This clone was counted once. V is TRBV2 and J is TRBJ1-5; D gene ambiguous. The V gene lost 6 bases and the J gene lost 6 bases, with 9 bases spanning the gap. The CDR3 has 12 residues. Germline V gives CDR1 SNHLY, CDR2 FYNNEI. CDR3 sequence: CASSREVQPQHF. Here the CDR3 DNA reads TGTGCCAGCAGCCGGGAAGTTCAGCCCCAGCATTTT.

This rearrangement joins TRBV19 to TRBJ2-5; TRBD2 matches at 10 bases. CDR3 size: 15 residues. The trim removed 4 bases at V and 2 bases at J, leaving 4 bases unmatched. Germline CDR1 reads LNHDA; CDR2 reads SQIVND (reference sequence). This CDR3 reads CASSKLAGPQETQYF. The CDR3 DNA is TGTGCCAGTAGTAAACTAGCGGGGCCACAAGAGACCCAGTACTTC. Filled out from reference TRBV19 and TRBJ2-5, the complete variable domain reads DGGITQSPKYLFRKEGQNVTLSCEQNLNHDAMYWYRQDPGQGLRLIYYSQIVNDFQKGDIAEGYSVSREKKESFPLTVTSAQKNPTAFYLCASSKLAGPQETQYFGPGTRLLVL.

This chain connects TRBV2 to TRBJ2-7; no reliable D call. This CDR3 comprises 12 residues. Germline-derived CDR1 and CDR2 are SNHLY and FYNNEI. Trimming pared 8 bases from V and 2 bases from J, leaving 10 bases between. The CDR3 spells CASSGRTYEQYF. CDR3 coding DNA: TGTGCCAGCTCAGGCAGGACCTACGAGCAGTACTTC.

V is TRBV18 and J is TRBJ1-5, with 9 bases aligning to TRBD1. CDR1 and CDR2 (germline): KGHSH, LQKENI. Trimming took 4 bases from V and 0 from J; bases not matched to a gene: 1. The CDR3 spans 15 residues. This CDR3 reads CASSRDRDSNQPQHF. Written as DNA, the CDR3 is TGTGCCAGCTCACGGGACAGGGATAGCAATCAGCCCCAGCATTTT.

This chain uses TRBV21-1 with TRBJ2-2; the table's D call, TRBD2, has no DNA check behind it. TRBV21-1 is described as a pseudogene. The CDR3 runs to 16 residues. The CDR3 region is CASSKALQGGTGELFF. Written as DNA, the CDR3 is TGTGCCAGCAGCAAAGCGCTCCAGGGAGGGACCGGGGAGCTGTTTTTT.

This chain joins TRBV5-1 and TRBJ2-3; tentative D call: TRBD2 (6 bases). The germline CDR1 and CDR2 sequences are SGHRS and YFSETQ. Trimming stripped 4 bases from V and 0 bases from J, with 12 bases between. This CDR3 has 15 residues. The CDR3 DNA reads TGCGCCAGCAGCCAAGGGAGCGGGAGCACAGATACGCAGTATTTT. It translates to CASSQGSGSTDTQYF. Complete variable domain (other parts from reference TRBV5-1 and TRBJ2-3): KAGVTQTPRYLIKTRGQQVTLSCSPISGHRSVSWYQQTPGQGLQFLFEYFSETQRNKGNFPGRFSGRQFSNSRSEMNVSTLELGDSALYLCASSQGSGSTDTQYFGPGTRLTVL.

The chain uses TRBV19 and TRBJ2-5; 7 bases map to TRBD2. Germline V gene data show CDR1 as LNHDA and CDR2 as SQIVND (reference sequence). The length of the CDR3 is 13 residues. Trimming removed 8 bases from V and 5 bases from J; junction bases left unmatched: 8. The CDR3 is CASRRGSGETQYF. The CDR3 region has the DNA TGTGCCAGTCGGCGGGGGTCCGGCGAGACCCAGTACTTC.

The chain links TRBV13 to TRBJ2-7; tentatively, D is TRBD1 (5 bases). Trimming took 3 bases from V and 5 from J, leaving 11 bases between them. Germline V lookup: CDR1 PRHDT, CDR2 FYEKMQ (reference sequence). This CDR3 has 13 residues. The CDR3 nucleotides read TGTGCCAGCAGCTTGGTTTCCAGGGACGAGCAGTACTTC. Its translation: CASSLVSRDEQYF.

This sequence joins TRBV7-3 and TRBJ2-2, with 12 bases matching TRBD1. Losses at the gene ends were 5 bases for V and 0 bases for J; bases not matched to a gene: 10. The CDR3 extends over 19 amino acids. The V gene's germline CDR1 is SGHTA and CDR2 FQGTGA. The DNA for the CDR3 is TGTGCCAGCAGCCCCGGGGGGACAGGGGGCTGGGCGAACACCGGGGAGCTGTTTTTT. It encodes CASSPGGTGGWANTGELFF.